This T cell receptor (beta chain) appears in the sequencing data of a study of T-cell memory formation after mild COVID-19. General observations from the study: Shrinking CD4+ clones were chiefly CM and EM; CD8+ ones were chiefly EMRA. Pre-infection memory already had some responding clones, implying cross-reactive memory joined.

As for this clonotype: Its antigen is not identified.

From the 5' RACE reads, TCRdb called clonotypes with MiXCR, one entry per CDR3 protein. The sample has about 410,000 distinct CDR3 sequences; 20% to 30% are singletons. The sequencing sample was made of PBMCs or a T cell subset sorted from them (not recorded which). The sequence came from an adult woman who had mild COVID-19 (a few samples of this study predate the infection). Cell type and time point are not known.

The CDR3 sequence: CSARDAAPDTQYF. The CDR3 nucleotides are TGCAGTGCTAGAGATGCAGCACCCGATACGCAGTATTTT. The rearrangement joins TRBV20-1 to TRBJ2-3; no clear D gene. Germline V gives CDR1 DFQATT, CDR2 SNEGSKA (reference sequence). The CDR3 length is 13 residues. The V and J ends lost 0 bases and 6 bases respectively, with 10 bases between them.